This T cell receptor (beta chain) was identified in a study of T-cell reconstitution after alpha-beta-depleted transplantation in children. This CDR3 has 11 amino acids. V was pared by 2 bases and J by 9 bases, with 7 bases between. Germline lookup yields CDR1 MNHEY and CDR2 SMNVEV (reference sequence). This clonotype was recorded at least ten times. Library preparation (for TCRbeta) was performed with unique molecular identifiers. From the PCR reads, TCRdb called clonotypes with MiXCR, one entry per CDR3 protein. The table lists 60,000 to 80,000 distinct CDR3 sequences, about 6.7% of them singletons.

The input for sequencing was PBMCs from the stem cell graft donor, taken from the stem cell graft. This clonotype originated in a human donor who donated a stem cell graft to a child with acute lymphoblastic leukemia. The chain recombines TRBV27 with TRBJ2-5; no reliable D call. The CDR3 region is CASSLGSAQYF. The CDR3, as DNA: TGTGCCAGCAGTTTAGGTTCGGCCCAGTACTTC.